The 26 T cell receptor beta chains presented below share a single source sample, sequenced in a study of technical replicates of blood from several donors. Assay used: immunoSEQ multiplex PCR; TCRdb lists only in-frame clones, some missing. The data contain roughly 80,000 clones, roughly 90% of them singletons. Sequencing input: T cells isolated from PBMCs. Receptors were obtained from a human donor in good health.

The chain is built from TRBV28 and TRBJ2-6; 15 bases line up with TRBD2. Germline-derived CDR1 and CDR2 are MDHEN and SYDVKM. The V segment lost 7 bases and the J segment 1 base; nucleotides outside the gene matches: 8. The CDR3 is 19 amino acids. The CDR3 protein is CASKGLAGGRSSGANVLTF. CDR3 bases: TGTGCCAGCAAAGGACTAGCGGGAGGGCGGAGTTCTGGGGCCAACGTCCTGACTTTC.

The chain carries TRBV4-1 and TRBJ1-3, with D tentatively TRBD1 (5 bases). The CDR3 extends over 14 amino acids. The germline CDR1 and CDR2 sequences are MGHRA and YSYEKL. Trimming removed 7 bases from V and 2 bases from J, with 12 bases in between. The CDR3 is CASTGGAAGNTIYF. Here the CDR3 DNA reads TGCGCCAGCACGGGAGGGGCGGCTGGAAACACCATATATTTT.

This clone was seen just once. V is TRBV27 and J is TRBJ2-5; 10 positions agree with TRBD1. Germline V gives CDR1 MNHEY, CDR2 SMNVEV (reference sequence). V dropped 7 bases and J dropped 4; count of bases not matched to a gene: 6. The CDR3 is 14 amino acids. In DNA form, the CDR3 reads TGTGCCAGCAAAAAGGGACAGGGGAGAGAGACCCAGTACTTC. This gives the protein CASKKGQGRETQYF.

This chain joins TRBV6-1 and TRBJ1-2; 9 bases match TRBD1. The CDR3 has 14 amino acids. V was pared by 7 bases and J by 3 bases, with 6 bases of the junction left unmatched. The germline gives CDR1 MNHNS, CDR2 SASEGT. The CDR3 spells CASTWDRAHYGYTF. The CDR3, as DNA: TGTGCCAGCACCTGGGACAGGGCACACTATGGCTACACCTTC.

This clone was detected only a few times. The chain carries TRBV6-5 and TRBJ1-1; D remains unclear. V lost 2 bases to trimming and J lost 2 bases, with 6 bases between them. Per the germline V gene, CDR1 is MNHEY and CDR2 is SVGAGI. CDR3 length equals 13 residues. CDR3 sequence: CASSYLINTEAFF. CDR3 coding DNA: TGTGCCAGCAGTTACCTTATAAACACTGAAGCTTTCTTT.

This rearrangement joins TRBV5-8 to TRBJ2-1; TRBD2 matches at 14 bases. The junction had 7 bases not matched to a gene; V was cut back by 5 bases and J by 0 bases. Germline lookup yields CDR1 SGHTS and CDR2 YDEGEE. The length of the CDR3 is 18 residues. Here the CDR3 reads CASRGLAGGFSSYNEQFF. The CDR3 coding sequence is TGTGCCAGCAGAGGACTAGCGGGGGGATTTAGCTCCTACAATGAGCAGTTCTTC.

This clone appeared a single time. The gene calls are TRBV4-1 and TRBJ2-2; TRBD1 matches 7 bases. The CDR3 is 17 residues long. V dropped 1 base and J dropped 5; count of bases not matched to a gene: 10. The V gene's germline CDR1 is MGHRA and CDR2 YSYEKL. CDR3 in DNA: TGCGCCAGCAGCCAAGCCCGGGACAGACTCTATACCGGGGAGCTGTTTTTT. Translating gives CASSQARDRLYTGELFF.

This rearrangement joins TRBV29-1 to TRBJ2-5; possibly TRBD2 for D (5 bases). The CDR3 runs 14 residues. The germline CDR1 and CDR2 sequences are SQVTM and ANQGSEA. Trimming removed 0 bases from V and 3 bases from J, with 11 bases in between. The CDR3 region has the DNA TGCAGCGTTGAAGATCTACGGCGGGAAGAGACCCAGTACTTC. Its translation: CSVEDLRREETQYF.

J is TRBJ1-3 and V is TRBV30; D possibly corresponds to TRBD1 (6 bases). The germline V gene has CDR1 GTSNPN and CDR2 SVGIG (reference sequence). The CDR3 totals 14 residues. The ends were cut back, 0 bases at V and 4 bases at J, with 10 bases in the middle. CDR3 nucleotides: TGTGCCTGGAGTGTGGGGGCGAACGGAAACACCATATATTTT. This translates into CAWSVGANGNTIYF. The complete variable domain, with remaining parts taken from reference TRBV30 and TRBJ1-3, reads SQTIHQWPATLVQPVGSPLSLECTVEGTSNPNLYWYRQAAGRGLQLLFYSVGIGQISSEVPQNLSASRPQDRQFILSSKKLLLSDSGFYLCAWSVGANGNTIYFGEGSWLTVV.

The chain employs TRBV7-6 and TRBJ2-2; tentative D call: TRBD2 (5 bases). V lost 4 bases, J lost 2 bases, and 17 bases lay in between. The germline gives CDR1 SGHVS, CDR2 FNYEAQ. The CDR3 runs 17 residues. Written as DNA, the CDR3 is TGTGCCAGCAGCTCGAGGGTGGTTCAGGCTAACACCGGGGAGCTGTTTTTT. Protein: CASSSRVVQANTGELFF.

The rearrangement joins TRBV7-9 to TRBJ2-7; 9 bases fit TRBD1. Germline assignment: CDR1 SEHNR and CDR2 FQNEAQ (reference sequence). CDR3 length: 14 residues. Trimming took 4 bases from V and 4 from J; bases not matched to a gene: 5. The DNA of the CDR3 is TGTGCCAGCAGCTCCGGGACAGGGTATTACGAGCAGTACTTC. Translating gives CASSSGTGYYEQYF.

The V gene is TRBV19, the J gene TRBJ2-4; 7 nucleotides match TRBD1. The CDR3 runs 18 residues. The germline CDR1 and CDR2 sequences are LNHDA and SQIVND (reference sequence). The V and J ends lost 5 bases and 0 bases, in that order; junction bases with no gene match: 13. The DNA of the CDR3 is TGTGCCAGTAGTTCGAGAACGGACAGGCTGCTAGCCAAAAACATTCAGTACTTC. Encoded protein: CASSSRTDRLLAKNIQYF. Filled out from reference TRBV19 and TRBJ2-4, the complete variable domain reads DGGITQSPKYLFRKEGQNVTLSCEQNLNHDAMYWYRQDPGQGLRLIYYSQIVNDFQKGDIAEGYSVSREKKESFPLTVTSAQKNPTAFYLCASSSRTDRLLAKNIQYFGAGTRLSVL.

V and J are TRBV4-2 and TRBJ2-3; 10 bases map to TRBD2. The J segment lost 5 bases and the V segment lost 1 base, leaving 21 bases of the junction unmatched. The CDR3 has 21 amino acids. Germline values: CDR1 LGHNA, CDR2 YNFKEQ. The CDR3 DNA follows: TGTGCCAGCAGCCAAGCATTTCCGGACAGGGTCGGGACTAGCGATGGAGATACGCAGTATTTT. This encodes CASSQAFPDRVGTSDGDTQYF.

The chain employs TRBV18 and TRBJ2-3; D unclear. Germline values: CDR1 KGHSH, CDR2 LQKENI. V shed 1 base and J shed 0 bases, with 11 bases lying between them. The CDR3 has 16 residues. CDR3 nucleotide sequence: TGTGCCAGCTCACCACTCAAGACAAGTAGCACAGATACGCAGTATTTT. Translating gives CASSPLKTSSTDTQYF. The full variable domain, with the rest looked up from reference TRBV18 and TRBJ2-3, is NAGVMQNPRHLVRRRGQEARLRCSPMKGHSHVYWYRQLPEEGLKFMVYLQKENIIDESGMPKERFSAEFPKEGPSILRIQQVVRGDSAAYFCASSPLKTSSTDTQYFGPGTRLTVL.

V is TRBV2 and J is TRBJ2-7; 9 positions agree with TRBD2. The J segment lost 5 bases and the V segment lost 5 bases, leaving 1 base of the junction unmatched. CDR1 is SNHLY and CDR2 is FYNNEI in the germline V gene. The CDR3 loop spans 12 amino acids. This CDR3 is CASSSGRHEQYF. The CDR3 DNA sequence: TGTGCCAGCAGTAGCGGGAGGCACGAGCAGTACTTC. The whole variable domain, filled in from reference TRBV2 and TRBJ2-7, reads EPEVTQTPSHQVTQMGQEVILRCVPISNHLYFYWYRQILGQKVEFLVSFYNNEISEKSEIFDDQFSVERPDGSNFTLKIRSTKLEDSAMYFCASSSGRHEQYFGPGTRLTVT.

The chain combines TRBV29-1 with TRBJ1-1; D may be TRBD1 (5 bases). Trimming left V 7 bases short and J 1 base short, with 16 bases between. Germline CDR1 SQVTM, CDR2 ANQGSEA. The CDR3 length is 14 residues. The DNA for the CDR3 is TGCAGCGGAGAGGACATTAGGGGGAACACTGAAGCTTTCTTT. It specifies CSGEDIRGNTEAFF.

V usage is TRBV11-2 and J usage is TRBJ1-4; D ambiguous. The CDR3 totals 16 residues. V was pared by 1 base and J by 0 bases, with 9 bases between. Germline V CDR1 and CDR2: SGHAT, FQNNGV. As DNA, the CDR3 is TGTGCCAGCAGCTTAGGGTTGTTAGCAACTAATGAAAAACTGTTTTTT. Translated, it gives CASSLGLLATNEKLFF.

V usage is TRBV4-1 and J usage is TRBJ1-4; TRBD1 might be the D (6 bases). Between the trimmed V and J ends, which lost 2 bases and 3 bases, there was a span of 22 bases. The CDR3 spans 19 residues. The germline gives CDR1 MGHRA, CDR2 YSYEKL. The CDR3 DNA is TGCGCCAGCAGCCAAACTTCAATGAAGGACAGAAGGGCTAATGAAAAACTGTTTTTT. This gives the protein CASSQTSMKDRRANEKLFF.

Regarding this clone: The junction does not match germline at one end; this may be a read error. The chain combines TRBV18 with TRBJ1-5; 10 bases line up with TRBD1. The length of the CDR3 is 17 residues. The V gene's germline CDR1 is KGHSH and CDR2 LQKENI. The CDR3 nucleotides read TGTGCCAGCTCACCAAAGGGGGGACAGGGGATCGGTCAGTCCCAGCATTTT. As protein: CASSPKGGQGIGQSQHF.

The J gene is TRBJ2-7, the V gene TRBV28, with 11 bases lining up with TRBD1. From germline, CDR1 is MDHEN and CDR2 SYDVKM. CDR3 length: 15 residues. J was trimmed by 4 bases and V by 6 bases; bases with no gene match: 8. The CDR3 loop reads CASRGQGDQKYEQYF. The CDR3 nucleotides read TGTGCCAGCAGGGGACAGGGGGATCAGAAATACGAGCAGTACTTC.

V and J are TRBV11-2 and TRBJ2-5; D gene ambiguous. V was clipped by 3 bases and J by 3 bases, with 8 bases between them. Germline-derived CDR1 and CDR2 are SGHAT and FQNNGV. This CDR3 has 13 residues. The CDR3 bases are TGTGCCAGCAGCTTCGGTCGTAAAGAGACCCAGTACTTC. It is translated as CASSFGRKETQYF.

This clone was detected only once. The V gene is TRBV27, the J gene TRBJ1-1; no reliable D call. The CDR3 totals 14 residues. Germline V gene data show CDR1 as MNHEY and CDR2 as SMNVEV (reference sequence). V was pared by 3 bases and J by 4 bases, with 12 bases between. As DNA, the CDR3 is TGTGCCAGCAGTTTTAGTCTGGAGGGCACTGAAGCTTTCTTT. Protein: CASSFSLEGTEAFF.

This clone was detected once. This chain joins TRBV6-6 and TRBJ2-7; tentative D call: TRBD2 (7 bases). V was shortened by 6 bases and J by 5 bases, with 11 bases between the two germline ends. This CDR3 contains 12 residues. Germline CDR1 reads MNHNY; CDR2 reads SVGAGI (reference sequence). CDR3 DNA sequence: TGTGCCAGCAGCGGGGGGCGCGACGAGCAGTACTTC. Protein: CASSGGRDEQYF.

The V and J genes are TRBV30 and TRBJ2-7; 7 nucleotides agree with TRBD2. Germline CDR1 and CDR2: GTSNPN and SVGIG (reference sequence). CDR3 length equals 14 residues. The junction had 12 bases not matched to a gene; V was cut back by 4 bases and J by 6 bases. The CDR3 reads CAWKFGGGEGEQYF. The CDR3 DNA reads as TGTGCCTGGAAGTTCGGTGGAGGGGAGGGCGAGCAGTACTTC. The entire variable domain, with the rest obtained from reference TRBV30 and TRBJ2-7, is as follows: SQTIHQWPATLVQPVGSPLSLECTVEGTSNPNLYWYRQAAGRGLQLLFYSVGIGQISSEVPQNLSASRPQDRQFILSSKKLLLSDSGFYLCAWKFGGGEGEQYFGPGTRLTVT.

The chain recombines TRBV19 with TRBJ2-7; weak D call: TRBD1 (5 bases). The CDR3 has 16 amino acids. V dropped 5 bases and J dropped 0 bases, with 17 bases sitting between them. Per germline, CDR1 LNHDA and CDR2 SQIVND (reference sequence). The DNA of the CDR3 is TGTGCCAGTAGTTCCTCAGAGACAGCTTTCTCCTACGAGCAGTACTTC. This sequence encodes CASSSSETAFSYEQYF.

The chain recombines TRBV5-1 with TRBJ2-7; TRBD2 matches at 7 bases. The J segment lost 3 bases and the V segment lost 6 bases, leaving 3 bases of the junction unmatched. The CDR3 is made up of 12 amino acids. CDR1 and CDR2 (germline): SGHRS, YFSETQ. CDR3 coding DNA: TGCGCCAGCACGGGGGACTACTACGAGCAGTACTTC. Translation: CASTGDYYEQYF.